This TCR beta chain was observed in a study of T cell clonotyping in hematopoietic cell transplantation. Study results and caveats: Broader posttransplant TCR repertoire diversity was predicted by graft donor and pretransplant recipient Inverse Simpson Index values. At the given depth, recipient repertoires were over 97% de novo clonotypes. No sorting was done, leaving CD4 and CD8 contributions mixed. After transplant, recipient diversity fell while pathologically expanded clonotypes grew through day 180.

Trimming removed 4 bases at V and 4 bases at J, with 5 bases between. This CDR3 spans 12 amino acids. The germline gives CDR1 SNHLY, CDR2 FYNNEI. On this clone: Its target is unknown.

Clones were sequenced by immunoSEQ multiplex PCR, and TCRdb holds only the in-frame ones, with some missing. In the table there are under 45,000 clones, over 80% of which are singletons. This receptor was identified in a middle-aged woman in good health. Some clones in this sample may be carry-over from other donors' samples. Sequenced material: peripheral blood mononuclear cells. The chain recombines TRBV2 with TRBJ1-5; D is undetermined. CDR3 in amino acids: CASSVGNQPQHF. The CDR3 nucleotides are TGTGCCAGCAGTGTTGGAAATCAGCCCCAGCATTTT.